Reported below is one T cell receptor (beta chain). The data stem from a study of cytomegalovirus exposure and HLA in healthy donors. The CDR3 covers 12 residues. Germline CDR1 and CDR2: SGHNT and YENEEA. The V gene lost 3 bases and the J gene lost 5 bases, with 7 bases spanning the gap. Generated by immunoSEQ multiplex PCR, the TCRdb table keeps only in-frame clones and is missing some. Found here are fewer than 120,000 clones, roughly nine tenths of them singletons; the top ten hold approximately 1.9%. The donors were in the approximately 130-subject validation cohort, distinct from the approximately 700-subject first cohort.

This chain connects TRBV11-3 to TRBJ1-1, with D hard to call. The sequenced material came from PBMCs. The TCR sequence derives from a young woman in good health and CMV-seronegative. CDR3 region: CASSFSGTEAFF. The CDR3 nucleotides are TGTGCCAGCAGCTTTTCCGGGACTGAAGCTTTCTTT.